A selection of T cell receptor beta chains follows, all from one sample in a study of blood T cell repertoires in COVID-19. Some clones are missing from TCRdb's copy, which holds only in-frame ones; the method was immunoSEQ multiplex PCR. The top ten clones hold under 2% of a sample with 170,000 or so clones, 80% to 90% of them seen once. The sample consisted of peripheral blood. The source is a man between 18 and 29 years old who had recovered from COVID-19. Each CDR3 is given with its conserved first and last residue. The D gene is left open where the match is weak. Rows give clone size only sometimes, using once, few, many, or a class for an expanded clone.

d_call,clone_size,j_call,v_call,cdr3_aa,cdr3_nt
TRBD2,.,TRBJ2-1,TRBV10-1,CASSESTSGDTYNEQFF,TGCGCCAGCAGTGAGTCTACTAGCGGTGATACCTACAATGAGCAGTTCTTC
.,.,TRBJ2-3,TRBV7-9,CASSLAGADTQYF,TGTGCCAGCAGCTTGGCAGGGGCAGATACGCAGTATTTT
.,few,TRBJ1-5,TRBV24-1,CATSDNRVSNQPQHF,TGTGCCACCAGTGATAACAGGGTAAGCAATCAGCCCCAGCATTTT
TRBD2,.,TRBJ2-2,TRBV2,CASSKGLAGGPGTGELFF,TGTGCCAGCAGCAAAGGACTAGCGGGAGGGCCGGGCACCGGGGAGCTGTTTTTT
.,.,TRBJ2-1,TRBV21-1,CASSSSYEQFF,TGTGCCAGCAGTTCTAGCTATGAGCAGTTCTTC
TRBD2,.,TRBJ2-5,TRBV11-2,CASSLRLAGGPMETQYF,TGTGCCAGCAGCCTTCGACTAGCGGGAGGGCCCATGGAGACCCAGTACTTC
.,.,TRBJ2-7,TRBV12-3/TRBV12-4,CASSLGGSSEQYF,TGTGCCAGCAGTTTAGGCGGCAGTTCCGAGCAGTACTTC
.,.,TRBJ2-7,TRBV12-3/TRBV12-4,CASSLSPYEQYF,TGTGCCAGCAGTTTGAGTCCCTACGAGCAGTACTTC
.,.,TRBJ2-3,TRBV7-3,CASSTGSTDTQYF,TGTGCCAGCAGCACAGGAAGCACAGATACGCAGTATTTT
.,.,TRBJ2-2,TRBV3-1/TRBV3-2,CASSQELRGLDTGELFF,TGTGCCAGCAGCCAAGAATTGCGGGGCTTGGACACCGGGGAGCTGTTTTTT
.,.,TRBJ2-1,TRBV4-3,CASSQGYRGGNEQFF,TGCGCCAGCAGCCAAGGGTACAGGGGGGGCAATGAGCAGTTCTTC
TRBD1,few,TRBJ1-1,TRBV6-4,CASSPGGETEAFF,TGTGCCAGCAGCCCAGGGGGCGAGACTGAAGCTTTCTTT
TRBD1,.,TRBJ1-2,TRBV28,CASSPLGQGYGYTF,TGTGCCAGCAGCCCTCTGGGACAGGGCTATGGCTACACCTTC
.,.,TRBJ1-5,TRBV29-1,CSVRQGLNQPQHF,TGCAGCGTTCGGCAGGGGCTGAATCAGCCCCAGCATTTT
.,.,TRBJ2-2,TRBV5-4,CASSLPRSGNTGELFF,TGTGCCAGCAGCTTGCCTAGGAGCGGGAACACCGGGGAGCTGTTTTTT
.,once,TRBJ1-5,TRBV7-2,CASSLTGARDQPQHF,TGTGCCAGCAGCTTAACTGGGGCGCGCGACCAGCCCCAGCATTTT
TRBD1,.,TRBJ2-7,TRBV5-4,CASSGGQVETYEQYF,TGTGCCAGCAGTGGGGGACAGGTCGAAACCTACGAGCAGTACTTC
.,.,TRBJ1-1,TRBV12-3/TRBV12-4,CASIGMNTEAFF,TGTGCCAGCATCGGTATGAACACTGAAGCTTTCTTT
.,.,TRBJ2-7,TRBV27,CASSSQTGLGYEQYF,TGTGCCAGCAGTTCGCAGACAGGTTTGGGTTACGAGCAGTACTTC
.,.,TRBJ1-5,TRBV2,CASTQTASNQPQHF,TGTGCCAGCACACAGACAGCTAGCAATCAGCCCCAGCATTTT
.,.,TRBJ1-5,TRBV10-3,CAIKDSGNQPQHF,TGTGCCATCAAGGACAGCGGCAATCAGCCCCAGCATTTT
TRBD1,.,TRBJ2-1,TRBV4-3,CASSPRGTGSGEQFF,TGCGCCAGCAGCCCCCGGGGGACAGGTTCGGGTGAGCAGTTCTTC
.,once,TRBJ1-4,TRBV6-1,CASSEISGKGEKLFF,TGTGCCAGCAGTGAAATATCAGGGAAGGGTGAAAAACTGTTTTTT
.,.,TRBJ2-1,TRBV24-1,CATSDLSALSSEQFF,TGTGCCACCAGTGATTTAAGCGCCCTTTCAAGTGAGCAGTTCTTC
TRBD1,.,TRBJ1-1,TRBV7-9,CASSLGTGFAEAFF,TGTGCCAGCAGCTTAGGGACAGGGTTCGCTGAAGCTTTCTTT
TRBD1,.,TRBJ2-2,TRBV5-4,CASSSRGTGKTGELFF,TGTGCCAGCAGCTCGCGCGGGACAGGGAAAACCGGGGAGCTGTTTTTT